Below, 4 T cell receptor beta chains from the same sample are listed, as sequenced in a study of human T cells and chemical hapten exposure. MiXCR was run by TCRdb on the RACE reads, yielding one entry per CDR3 protein. The sample has around 71,000 distinct CDR3 sequences, 9.8% seen once. Specified time point: patch test 1, 2 weeks after DPC sensitization. Treatment denoted: therapeutic diphenylcyclopropenone sensitization with weekly scalp DPC. The sample here was whole blood, taken in connection with sensitization to the hapten diphenylcyclopropenone (DPC). The receptors were sampled from a woman aged 40 to 55 with alopecia areata. Some clones in this sample may be carry-over from other donors' samples.

This clonotype has at least ten counts. This rearrangement joins TRBV3-1 to TRBJ2-3, with 8 nucleotides matching TRBD2. Unmatched junction bases numbered 5, after V lost 10 bases and J lost 2 bases. The germline gives CDR1 LGHDT, CDR2 YNNKEL (reference sequence). The CDR3 has 13 amino acids. The CDR3 sequence: CAISGGPTDTQYF. As DNA, the CDR3 is TGTGCCATCTCGGGGGGGCCCACAGATACGCAGTATTTT.

This clonotype was picked up a small number of times. The chain is built from TRBV3-1 and TRBJ2-7, with 13 bases lining up with TRBD2. The CDR3 runs to 16 residues. Germline CDR1 LGHDT, CDR2 YNNKEL (reference sequence). V lost 3 bases to trimming and J lost 5 bases; unmatched junction nucleotides: 7. Written as DNA, the CDR3 is TGTGCCAGCAGCCACCGACTAGCGGGGGGAACCCACGAGCAGTACTTC. Protein: CASSHRLAGGTHEQYF.

This clonotype was observed at least ten times. The chain has TRBV6-2 or TRBV6-3 and TRBJ1-2, with a weak D call TRBD1 (5 bases). Germline V gene data show CDR1 as MNHEY and CDR2 as SVGEGT. The ends were cut back, 8 bases at V and 4 bases at J, with 26 bases in the middle. CDR3 length equals 17 residues. The CDR3 spells CASCNHYGGRSAYGYTF. CDR3 nucleotide sequence: TGTGCCAGCTGCAACCACTATGGGGGACGCTCCGCCTATGGCTACACCTTC.

This clonotype was found a few times. V is TRBV7-9 and J is TRBJ2-4, with D possibly being TRBD1 (6 bases). With 3 bases removed from V and 11 bases from J, the gap between germline ends came to 11 bases. This CDR3 has 12 amino acids. Germline loops: CDR1 SEHNR, CDR2 FQNEAQ (reference sequence). The CDR3 loop reads CASSFGQSVQYF. For the CDR3, the DNA is TGTGCCAGCAGCTTCGGACAGTCCGTTCAGTACTTC.